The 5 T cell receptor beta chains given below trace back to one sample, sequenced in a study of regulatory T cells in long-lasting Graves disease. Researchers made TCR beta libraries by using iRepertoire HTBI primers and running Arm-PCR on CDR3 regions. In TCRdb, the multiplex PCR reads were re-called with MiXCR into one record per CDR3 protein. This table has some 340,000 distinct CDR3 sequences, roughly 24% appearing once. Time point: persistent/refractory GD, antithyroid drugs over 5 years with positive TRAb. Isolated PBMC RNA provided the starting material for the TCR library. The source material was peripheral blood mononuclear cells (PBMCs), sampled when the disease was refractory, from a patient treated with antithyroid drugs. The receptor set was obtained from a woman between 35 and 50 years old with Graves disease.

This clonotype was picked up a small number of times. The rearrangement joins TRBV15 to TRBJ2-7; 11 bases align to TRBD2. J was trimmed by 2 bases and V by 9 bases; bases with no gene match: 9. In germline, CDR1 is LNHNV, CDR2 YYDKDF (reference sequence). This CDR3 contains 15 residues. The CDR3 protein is CATGKTSGSAYEQYF. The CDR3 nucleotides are TGTGCCACGGGTAAAACTAGCGGGAGCGCCTACGAGCAGTACTTC.

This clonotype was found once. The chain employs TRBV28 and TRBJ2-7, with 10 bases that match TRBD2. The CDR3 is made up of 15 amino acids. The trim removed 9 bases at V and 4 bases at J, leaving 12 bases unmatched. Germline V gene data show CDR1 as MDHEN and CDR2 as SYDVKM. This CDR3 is CASASGRSVWYEQYF. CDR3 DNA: TGTGCCAGTGCTAGCGGGAGATCTGTGTGGTACGAGCAGTACTTC. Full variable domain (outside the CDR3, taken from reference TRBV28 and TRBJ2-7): DVKVTQSSRYLVKRTGEKVFLECVQDMDHENMFWYRQDPGLGLRLIYFSYDVKMKEKGDIPEGYSVSREKKERFSLILESASTNQTSMYLCASASGRSVWYEQYFGPGTRLTVT.

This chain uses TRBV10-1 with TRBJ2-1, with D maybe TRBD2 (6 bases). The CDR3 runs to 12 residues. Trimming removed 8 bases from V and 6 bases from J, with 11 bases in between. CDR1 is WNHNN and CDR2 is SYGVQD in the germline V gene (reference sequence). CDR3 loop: CASGLGGNEQFF. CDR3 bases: TGCGCCAGCGGCCTGGGGGGCAATGAGCAGTTCTTC.

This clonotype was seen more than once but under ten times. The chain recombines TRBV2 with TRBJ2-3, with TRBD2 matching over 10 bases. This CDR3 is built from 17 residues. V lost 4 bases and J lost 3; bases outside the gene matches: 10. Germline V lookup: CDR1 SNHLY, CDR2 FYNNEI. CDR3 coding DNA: TGTGCCAGCAGTGTCTCTAGCGGGAGTCCCGGTACAGATACGCAGTATTTT. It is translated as CASSVSSGSPGTDTQYF.

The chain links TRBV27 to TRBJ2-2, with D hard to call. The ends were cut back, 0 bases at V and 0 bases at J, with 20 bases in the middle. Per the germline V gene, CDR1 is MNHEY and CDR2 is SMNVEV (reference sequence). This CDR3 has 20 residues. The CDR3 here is CASSLSAWRSPPPNTGELFF. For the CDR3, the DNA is TGTGCCAGCAGTTTATCCGCCTGGCGGTCCCCCCCGCCGAACACCGGGGAGCTGTTTTTT.